This TCR beta chain was sequenced during a study of T cells in Graves' hyperthyroidism and ophthalmopathy (dated 2019 in TCRdb). About the full investigation: Peripheral blood samples were taken at the time of initial diagnosis, prior to any treatment. After blood sampling, hyperthyroidism patients were treated with methimazole at a starting dose of 30 mg daily, and ophthalmopathy patients were treated with high-dose intravenous methylprednisolone. In addition, the study compared T-cell repertoires in thyroid tissue and in blood from about 6 Graves' hyperthyroidism patients. To identify TCR V-J signatures that set the groups apart, the researchers used a discovery cohort of about a hundred patients, made up of fewer than 50 with Graves' ophthalmopathy and some 60 with stable Graves' hyperthyroidism. The roughly 99 discovery patients were divided at random into training and test sets in a 7:3 ratio. The paper describes TCR Vbeta CDR3 sequencing of about 140 peripheral blood samples, made up of some 40 ophthalmopathy patients, roughly 72 hyperthyroidism patients and 17 progressor patients. Whether ophthalmopathy could be predicted prospectively was tested in an independent validation cohort made up of roughly 19 hyperthyroidism patients plus 17 patients who later progressed to ophthalmopathy.

General findings and caveats noted by the study authors: Most expanded thyroid clonotypes (frequency above 0.001) were also detected in blood, a finding suggesting that blood repertoires may reflect thyroid immune responses. In validation, the model predicted progression to ophthalmopathy a median of roughly 6.2 months before onset, with around 70% sensitivity and about 72% specificity. No statistical method was used to fix the sample size in advance, and group allocation was not hidden from the investigators. A 13 V-J signature model separated ophthalmopathy from stable hyperthyroidism, with around 91% sensitivity and 81% to 82% specificity in cross-validation and 80%/75% in testing.

Graves' hyperthyroidism was defined as stable when no progression to ophthalmopathy occurred over 18 months of follow-up. Hyperthyroidism patients were newly diagnosed, with disease duration under 2 months, and aged 18 to 65 years. Patients with uncontrolled infections, other autoimmune diseases, pregnancy or lactation were excluded. Diagnoses were based on clinical symptoms, serum thyroxine and TRAb, thyroid ultrasound and orbital computed tomography. PBMCs were isolated from 10 ml of fresh peripheral blood by Ficoll-Paque density gradient centrifugation. Total RNA was extracted using Trizol reagent, and RNA quality was assessed on an Agilent 2100 Bioanalyzer. From a lookup of the germline V gene, CDR1 and CDR2 are MDHEN and SYDVKM. Its CDR3 holds 18 amino acids, cysteine through phenylalanine. Only the CDR3 region is kept as DNA, spanning 54 bases read in frame from base 1. V ends up 3 bases short and J 0 bases short, with an unmatched junction base count of 12.

This clonotype was detected many times. Its specific antigen is unknown. No base quality information exists; no much larger clone differs at one position. The TCR beta CDR3 regions were amplified from RNA transcripts. The TCR CDR3 was subjected to a first round of RT-PCR using the HTBI primer set and the Qiagen OneStep RT-PCR kit. The libraries were constructed in a second round of multiplex PCR and then size-selected and purified. Libraries were sequenced paired-end with 100 bp reads on an Illumina HiSeq2000. From the authors' description of their analysis: Raw data were processed with SOAPnuke, discarding reads with adapters, uncalled bases, mean Phred below 15, or no exact constant-primer or identifier match. High-quality paired reads were merged with COPE v1.2.5, and unique nucleotide sequences were defined as clonotypes. MiTCR v1.1 was used to align the clonotypes against IMGT TRBV, TRBD and TRBJ reference segments. Only V-J combinations with frequency above 0.0001, covering 99.2% of repertoires, were analysed. The TCS score was defined as the ratio of F50 (clonal expansion) to E x V (chaos), calculated using BLOSUM62-based TCRdist between CDR3 peptides within each V-J. Welch's t-statistics and random forest reduced around 520 V-J features to some 14, which were used in a naive Bayes classifier (R e1071). The raw public data were reprocessed by TCRdb itself: fastp quality trimming at Q25, MiXCR clonotype calling, in-frame beta chains only. Merged by CDR3 protein, the rows form single entries marked with the most common genes and DNA. None of the V and J calls come from the authors' own analysis; TCRdb made them. The sample includes about 350,000 distinct CDR3 sequences, with 14% observed a single time. The top ten clones comprise around 23% of the sample.

The sequence was collected from a woman in her twenties or thirties with Graves' hyperthyroidism. The material sequenced was blood. Recombination joined TRBV28 with TRBJ1-1; 8 bases in between match TRBD1. The sequenced DNA: TGTGCCAGCAGTTTTCGAGAAGACAGGGGTACGATGAACACTGAAGCTTTCTTT. Its product reads: CASSFREDRGTMNTEAFF.